These T cell receptor beta chains were read from a single sample in a study of blood T cell repertoires in COVID-19. Assay used: immunoSEQ multiplex PCR; TCRdb lists only in-frame clones, some missing. The data contain 150,000 to 200,000 clones, 80% to 90% of them singletons. The sequenced material came from peripheral blood. Receptors were obtained from a man between 60 and 70 years old with acute or convalescent COVID-19. CDR3s include the opening cysteine and the closing phenylalanine or tryptophan. D genes are given only for firm matches. Clone size is stated in some rows and not others, as once, few, many or a class when expanded.

d_call: -
j_call: TRBJ2-1
v_call: TRBV6-1
clone_size: -
cdr3_nt: TGTGCCAGCAGTGAACCGGGAGCTGGTAATGAGCAGTTCTTC
cdr3_aa: CASSEPGAGNEQFF

d_call: TRBD1
j_call: TRBJ1-5
v_call: TRBV4-2
clone_size: -
cdr3_nt: TGTGCCAGCAGCCCCGGACAGGGCTCTTATCAGCCCCAGCATTTT
cdr3_aa: CASSPGQGSYQPQHF

d_call: -
j_call: TRBJ2-5
v_call: TRBV15
clone_size: -
cdr3_nt: TGTGCCACCAGGCCCGGGGAGGGGGAAGGCCAAGAGACCCAGTACTTC
cdr3_aa: CATRPGEGEGQETQYF

d_call: TRBD1
j_call: TRBJ1-6
v_call: TRBV6-1
clone_size: few
cdr3_nt: TGTGCCAGCAGTGAACGGGGCTTTGGACAGGGTTCCTATAATTCACCCCTCCACTTT
cdr3_aa: CASSERGFGQGSYNSPLHF

d_call: -
j_call: TRBJ2-6
v_call: TRBV4-1
clone_size: -
cdr3_nt: TGCGCCAGCAGCCAAGTGGGGGGCTCTGGGGCCAACGTCCTGACTTTC
cdr3_aa: CASSQVGGSGANVLTF

d_call: TRBD2
j_call: TRBJ2-3
v_call: TRBV3-1/TRBV3-2
clone_size: -
cdr3_nt: TGTGCCAGCAGCCAGAAATCTAACAGACTAGCAAATAATACAGATACGCAGTATTTT
cdr3_aa: CASSQKSNRLANNTDTQYF

d_call: TRBD2
j_call: TRBJ2-7
v_call: TRBV7-2
clone_size: -
cdr3_nt: TGTGCCAGCAGCTTAGCTGCGGGAGCGAACGAGCAGTACTTC
cdr3_aa: CASSLAAGANEQYF

d_call: TRBD1
j_call: TRBJ2-1
v_call: TRBV6-2/TRBV6-3
clone_size: -
cdr3_nt: TGTGCCAGCAGTTACAGTACAGGGGCCTACAATGAGCAGTTCTTC
cdr3_aa: CASSYSTGAYNEQFF

d_call: TRBD2
j_call: TRBJ2-1
v_call: TRBV28
clone_size: once
cdr3_nt: TGTGCCAGCAGTTCCTCGTCGAGCGGGAGGGCCTTCAAGCAGTTCTTC
cdr3_aa: CASSSSSSGRAFKQFF

d_call: -
j_call: TRBJ2-2
v_call: TRBV7-2
clone_size: -
cdr3_nt: TGTGCCAGCAGCACCGGGGGCACCGGGGAGCTGTTTTTT
cdr3_aa: CASSTGGTGELFF

d_call: -
j_call: TRBJ1-4
v_call: TRBV5-6
clone_size: -
cdr3_nt: TGTGCCAGCAGCCAAGGGACGGCGCAGGGGGAAAAACTGTTTTTT
cdr3_aa: CASSQGTAQGEKLFF

d_call: TRBD2
j_call: TRBJ2-7
v_call: TRBV6-6
clone_size: once
cdr3_nt: TGTGCCAGCAGGACTAGCCTAGTTCAGTACTTC
cdr3_aa: CASRTSLVQYF

d_call: -
j_call: TRBJ1-1
v_call: TRBV9
clone_size: -
cdr3_nt: TGTGCCAGCAGCGTAGGGGGGGAACCGACCGCTGAAGCTTTCTTT
cdr3_aa: CASSVGGEPTAEAFF

d_call: TRBD1
j_call: TRBJ2-5
v_call: TRBV18
clone_size: -
cdr3_nt: TGTGCCAGCTCACGGACAGGTGGCAATCAAGAGACCCAGTACTTC
cdr3_aa: CASSRTGGNQETQYF

d_call: -
j_call: TRBJ2-7
v_call: TRBV10-3
clone_size: -
cdr3_nt: TGTGCCATCAGTGAGTCCAGCTACGAGCAGTACTTC
cdr3_aa: CAISESSYEQYF

d_call: -
j_call: TRBJ1-5
v_call: TRBV15
clone_size: -
cdr3_nt: TGTGCCACCAGCAGAGGTCTCGGAATGGACATAAGCAATCAGCCCCAGCATTTT
cdr3_aa: CATSRGLGMDISNQPQHF

d_call: TRBD2
j_call: TRBJ2-1
v_call: TRBV28
clone_size: -
cdr3_nt: TGTGCCAGCAGTTTAGTCCCGGGAGGGGTCAATGAGCAGTTCTTC
cdr3_aa: CASSLVPGGVNEQFF

d_call: TRBD1
j_call: TRBJ2-2
v_call: TRBV7-2
clone_size: -
cdr3_nt: TGTGCCAGCAGCTTGTCCGGGACAGGGAGAACCGGGGAGCTGTTTTTT
cdr3_aa: CASSLSGTGRTGELFF

d_call: -
j_call: TRBJ1-1
v_call: TRBV5-5
clone_size: -
cdr3_nt: TGTGCCAGCAGCACCGGGGAGAGATTCGGGGAGGCTTTCTTT
cdr3_aa: CASSTGERFGEAFF

d_call: -
j_call: TRBJ2-5
v_call: TRBV30
clone_size: -
cdr3_nt: TGTGCCTGGAGTGTACGTGTTAGAGAGACCCAGTACTTC
cdr3_aa: CAWSVRVRETQYF

d_call: -
j_call: TRBJ1-4
v_call: TRBV25-1
clone_size: -
cdr3_nt: TGTGCCAGCAGTGAATATGGAAGGGGAGGGAATGAAAAACTGTTTTTT
cdr3_aa: CASSEYGRGGNEKLFF

d_call: TRBD2
j_call: TRBJ2-3
v_call: TRBV3-1/TRBV3-2
clone_size: -
cdr3_nt: TGTGCCAGCAGCCAAGATGGGGTAACTAGCGGGAGATCTGGTCAACAGTATTTT
cdr3_aa: CASSQDGVTSGRSGQQYF

d_call: -
j_call: TRBJ2-7
v_call: TRBV5-1
clone_size: -
cdr3_nt: TGCGCCAGCAGCTTGGGAGTATCCGAGCAGTACTTC
cdr3_aa: CASSLGVSEQYF

d_call: TRBD1
j_call: TRBJ1-2
v_call: TRBV6-5
clone_size: once
cdr3_nt: TGTGCCAGCCAGAGGGGGCAAGGCTATGGCTACACCTTC
cdr3_aa: CASQRGQGYGYTF

d_call: -
j_call: TRBJ2-7
v_call: TRBV6-4
clone_size: -
cdr3_nt: TGTGCCAGCAACCTTAGCGGCGGAGACGAGCAGTACTTC
cdr3_aa: CASNLSGGDEQYF

d_call: -
j_call: TRBJ2-5
v_call: TRBV28
clone_size: -
cdr3_nt: TGTGCCAGTTTTACACGGGGGGAGACCCAGTACTTC
cdr3_aa: CASFTRGETQYF

d_call: TRBD2
j_call: TRBJ2-1
v_call: TRBV5-1
clone_size: -
cdr3_nt: TGCGCCAGCAGCTTGGTTAGCGGGAGGGTATACAATGAGCAGTTCTTC
cdr3_aa: CASSLVSGRVYNEQFF

d_call: TRBD2
j_call: TRBJ2-1
v_call: TRBV11-2
clone_size: -
cdr3_nt: TGTGCCAGCAGCGATGGACTAGCGGGAGCGGGTGAGCAGTTCTTC
cdr3_aa: CASSDGLAGAGEQFF

d_call: TRBD2
j_call: TRBJ2-1
v_call: TRBV7-2
clone_size: once
cdr3_nt: TGTGCCAGCAGTATTAGCGGGGCCTCCTCCTACAATGAGCAGTTCTTC
cdr3_aa: CASSISGASSYNEQFF

d_call: -
j_call: TRBJ2-7
v_call: TRBV9
clone_size: -
cdr3_nt: TGTGCCAGCAGCCCAACCGGTCGATTTAGCTCCTACGAGCAGTACTTC
cdr3_aa: CASSPTGRFSSYEQYF

d_call: -
j_call: TRBJ2-4
v_call: TRBV7-3
clone_size: -
cdr3_nt: TGTGCCAGCAGCTTATACCATTCCGGCGGGCTTCACTTC
cdr3_aa: CASSLYHSGGLHF

d_call: -
j_call: TRBJ1-1
v_call: TRBV6-5
clone_size: -
cdr3_nt: TGTGCCGCGATGCCCGGACTGGACACTGAAGCTTTCTTT
cdr3_aa: CAAMPGLDTEAFF